Each of the 20 T cell receptor beta chains below was sequenced from the same sample in a study of blood T cells in healthy people across ages. A second about 6 to 12 cycle PCR used barcoded and J-beta primers. In TCRdb, the 5' RACE reads were re-called with MiXCR into one record per CDR3 protein. The data show 800,000 to 1,300,000 distinct CDR3 sequences, 20% to 25% seen once. The same data also contributed to another study, on T cells of mothers and their children.

Specimen: blood. These TCRs come from a girl aged 2 to 9 in good health.

This clonotype was observed a handful of times. The chain employs TRBV4-3 and TRBJ2-7; 10 nucleotides align to TRBD2. There are 16 residues in the CDR3. Germline CDR1 is LGHNA and CDR2 is YSLEER. The V segment lost 0 bases and the J segment 0 bases; nucleotides outside the gene matches: 2. The chain's CDR3 is CASSQDLAGASYEQYF. CDR3 in DNA: TGCGCCAGCAGCCAAGACCTAGCGGGGGCCTCCTACGAGCAGTACTTC.

J is TRBJ2-5 and V is TRBV6-5, with D possibly matching TRBD2 (5 bases). Germline V gene sequence: CDR1 MNHEY, CDR2 SVGAGI. Trimming left V 2 bases short and J 5 bases short, with 12 bases between. The CDR3 has 14 residues. CDR3 loop: CASSYGGPAETQYF. DNA of the CDR3: TGTGCCAGCAGTTACGGAGGCCCGGCGGAGACCCAGTACTTC.

J is TRBJ1-4 and V is TRBV2; D is uncertain. Per germline, CDR1 SNHLY and CDR2 FYNNEI. The CDR3 runs 12 residues. V gave up 7 bases and J gave up 6 bases, with 9 bases separating them. The CDR3 is CASTDLHEKLFF. In DNA form, the CDR3 reads TGTGCCAGCACCGATCTTCATGAAAAACTGTTTTTT.

This chain joins TRBV6-1 and TRBJ2-5; 13 bases fit TRBD2. The J call may be mistaken, given a closer DNA end match to TRBJ2-1. The CDR3 contains 15 residues. Germline CDR1 reads MNHNS; CDR2 reads SASEGT. In nucleotides, the CDR3 is TGTGCCGGGGAGACTAGCGGGAGGTTGGACAATGAGCAGTTCTTC. Protein product: CAGETSGRLDNEQFF.

This chain uses TRBV29-1 with TRBJ2-7; perhaps D is TRBD1 or TRBD2 (5 bases each). CDR3 size: 14 residues. The germline CDR1 and CDR2 sequences are SQVTM and ANQGSEA. Between the trimmed V and J ends, which lost 1 base and 2 bases, there was a span of 12 bases. The CDR3 here is CSVEGRDGTYEQYF. Written as DNA, the CDR3 is TGCAGCGTTGAAGGTCGGGACGGAACCTACGAGCAGTACTTC.

This chain connects TRBV14 to TRBJ2-7; D is undetermined. The CDR3 totals 14 residues. Trimming shortened V by 4 bases and J by 0 bases, and 10 bases separated the two germline ends. Germline loops: CDR1 SGHDN, CDR2 FVKESK. The chain's CDR3 is CASSLTLSSYEQYF. The CDR3 DNA reads TGTGCCAGCAGCCTAACACTCAGCTCCTACGAGCAGTACTTC.

This clonotype was observed a few times. This sequence joins TRBV28 and TRBJ2-7; D ambiguous. CDR1 is MDHEN and CDR2 is SYDVKM in the germline V gene. V dropped 7 bases and J dropped 2 bases, with 12 bases sitting between them. The CDR3 has 13 residues. The CDR3 DNA sequence: TGTGCCAGCAAGATGGGCGAACCCTACGAGCAGTACTTC. Translating gives CASKMGEPYEQYF.

This clonotype was seen a handful of times. The rearrangement links TRBV5-1 to TRBJ2-5; a weak D match, TRBD2 (6 bases). The J call is uncertain, as TRBJ2-7 better fits the DNA end. Germline values: CDR1 SGHRS, CDR2 YFSETQ. The CDR3 is 16 amino acids. The chain's CDR3 is CASSLGTVAGSYEQYF. The CDR3 region has the DNA TGCGCCAGCAGCTTGGGAACGGTGGCGGGATCATACGAGCAGTACTTC.

The chain is built from TRBV7-2 and TRBJ2-3; unclear D gene. The CDR3 loop spans 12 amino acids. Germline CDR1 and CDR2: SGHTA and FQGNSA. The V gene lost 8 bases and the J gene lost 4 bases, with 10 bases spanning the gap. CDR3 nucleotide sequence: TGTGCCAGCGTTGCGGACGCAGATACGCAGTATTTT. Amino acids: CASVADADTQYF. Based on the CDR3 plus reference TRBV7-2 and TRBJ2-3, the full variable domain is GAGVSQSPSNKVTEKGKDVELRCDPISGHTALYWYRQSLGQGLEFLIYFQGNSAPDKSGLPSDRFSAERTGGSVSTLTIQRTQQEDSAVYLCASVADADTQYFGPGTRLTVL.

The gene calls are TRBV6-2 or TRBV6-3 and TRBJ2-5; D gene uncertain. The CDR3 contains 15 residues. V was clipped by 5 bases and J by 2 bases, with 15 bases between them. The germline V gene encodes CDR1 MNHEY and CDR2 SVGEGT. CDR3 in amino acids: CASSPQTPIQETQYF. DNA for the CDR3: TGTGCCAGCAGTCCTCAGACGCCGATACAAGAGACCCAGTACTTC.

This clonotype was picked up a small number of times. This chain joins TRBV3-1 and TRBJ2-4; D is ambiguous. V was shortened by 0 bases and J by 7 bases, with 7 bases between the two germline ends. Germline lookup yields CDR1 LGHDT and CDR2 YNNKEL (reference sequence). The CDR3 runs 13 residues. The CDR3 region has the DNA TGTGCCAGCAGCCAAGATCTCCGCAACATTCAGTACTTC. It encodes CASSQDLRNIQYF.

This clonotype was recorded a few times. The V call is TRBV28, the J call TRBJ1-5, with D possibly TRBD1 on 6 matching bases. CDR3 size: 17 residues. The V gene lost 7 bases and the J gene lost 1 base, with 20 bases spanning the gap. CDR1 and CDR2 (germline): MDHEN, SYDVKM. The CDR3 reads CASTTLVHRESNQPQHF. CDR3 DNA sequence: TGTGCCAGCACCACCCTGGTGCACAGGGAAAGCAATCAGCCCCAGCATTTT.

The V and J genes are TRBV6-5 and TRBJ1-2; D gene uncertain. The germline V and J ends were trimmed by 7 bases and 4 bases, with 13 bases remaining between them. The CDR3 extends over 13 amino acids. Germline CDR1 reads MNHEY; CDR2 reads SVGAGI. CDR3: CASTSKGPYGYTF. The CDR3 DNA reads TGTGCCAGCACCTCGAAGGGCCCCTATGGCTACACCTTC.

This clonotype was counted between two and nine times. The chain joins TRBV10-3 to TRBJ2-5; D may be TRBD1 or TRBD2 (5 bases each). The V gene's germline CDR1 is ENHRY and CDR2 SYGVKD. The CDR3 runs 16 residues. The V gene lost 5 bases and the J gene lost 4 bases, with 20 bases spanning the gap. The chain's CDR3 is CAISPANGGSGETQYF. The CDR3 DNA reads as TGTGCCATCAGTCCCGCCAATGGGGGTTCGGGAGAGACCCAGTACTTC.

The chain joins TRBV28 to TRBJ2-7, with D perhaps TRBD2 (6 bases). CDR3 length: 14 residues. V was clipped by 6 bases and J by 3 bases, with 15 bases between them. Germline V lookup: CDR1 MDHEN, CDR2 SYDVKM. CDR3 DNA sequence: TGTGCCAGCAGGCCTAGGACTAAAAACTACGAGCAGTACTTC. It encodes CASRPRTKNYEQYF.

This clonotype was seen more than once but under ten times. The junction departs from the called germline gene at one end, perhaps through a read error. The V gene is TRBV3-1, the J gene TRBJ2-5, with D unresolved. The CDR3 has 15 amino acids. Germline values: CDR1 LGHDT, CDR2 YNNKEL (reference sequence). The CDR3 DNA reads TGTGCCAGCAGCCAAGCCAGCGTAAGAGGAGAGATCCAGTACTTC. It codes for CASSQASVRGEIQYF.

The sample holds a few counts of this clonotype. The rearrangement uses TRBV2 and TRBJ1-5; no reliable D call. Trimming took off 4 bases at V and 5 bases at J, with 9 bases between the two ends. CDR1 is SNHLY and CDR2 is FYNNEI in the germline V gene. This CDR3 has 13 residues. In DNA, the CDR3 is TGTGCCAGCAGTGGTAGAGAAGATCAGCCCCAGCATTTT. Its translation: CASSGREDQPQHF.

The rearrangement links TRBV28 to TRBJ2-7; TRBD2 matches at 12 bases. J gave up 4 bases and V 6 bases, and 10 bases lay outside the gene matches. Germline V gene lookup returns CDR1 MDHEN and CDR2 SYDVKM. The CDR3 has 16 residues. In nucleotides, the CDR3 is TGTGCCAGCAGACTAGCGGGAGGACCGTTCGGATACGAGCAGTACTTC. Its protein is CASRLAGGPFGYEQYF.

The genes are TRBV27 and TRBJ2-1; D is ambiguous. The CDR3 has 15 residues. The V gene's germline CDR1 is MNHEY and CDR2 SMNVEV (reference sequence). Trimming pared 1 base from V and 3 bases from J, leaving 10 bases between. CDR3 nucleotides: TGTGCCAGCAGTTTATACGGCAGGAGCTACAATGAGCAGTTCTTC. As protein: CASSLYGRSYNEQFF.

The V and J genes are TRBV28 and TRBJ2-1; 14 nucleotides align to TRBD2. This CDR3 has 17 residues. CDR1 and CDR2 from the germline V gene are MDHEN and SYDVKM. With 3 bases clipped from V and 5 bases from J, the junction kept 6 bases outside the gene matches. CDR3 protein: CASSFTGTSGSNNEQFF. In DNA, the CDR3 is TGTGCCAGCAGTTTCACAGGGACTAGCGGGAGTAACAATGAGCAGTTCTTC.